The T cell receptor (beta chain) described here comes from a study of technical replicates of blood from several donors (TCRdb year 2017). The library relied on the immunoSEQ multiplex PCR assay. TCRdb took this table from immuneACCESS and kept in-frame rearrangements with V and J called. Such tables lack part of the clones; where checked against another copy, unresolved V genes explain under half of the gap, and the rest is unexplained. This sample holds tens of thousands of clones; approximately 96% were observed only once. The ten largest make up about 0.2% of the sample. On this clone: Its cognate antigen has yet to be identified. Base qualities are not provided; no much larger clone lies one nucleotide away.

Trimming leaves V shorter by 3 bases and J shorter by 1 base, with the junction holding 1 base beyond the gene matches. Reading from cysteine to phenylalanine, the CDR3 counts 15 amino acids. Left in the record is the CDR3 DNA by itself, 45 bases read in frame from the first base. The germline V gene yields SGHTA for CDR1 and FQGTGA for CDR2. The V and J segments used are TRBV7-3 and TRBJ2-2; 8 bases in the middle match TRBD2. Sequenced: T cells isolated from PBMCs. This receptor was identified in a human donor in good health. The DNA reads as follows: TGTGCCAGCAGCTTGAGCGGGAGGAACACCGGGGAGCTGTTTTTT. Translated, this gives CASSLSGRNTGELFF.